This TCR beta chain is from a study of cytomegalovirus exposure and HLA in healthy donors. Primers: 60 Vbeta forward and 13 Jbeta reverse. The protocol was immunoSEQ multiplex PCR, while the TCRdb copy is restricted to in-frame clones and leaves out a portion. The sample yields 150,000 to 200,000 clones, approximately 81% seen once. The V and J ends lost 0 bases and 10 bases respectively, with 11 bases between them. CDR3 size: 13 residues. Looked up from germline, CDR1 is SGDLS and CDR2 is YYNGEE. At collection, donors were nominally healthy, but unrecorded immune exposures were probable. A single count supports this clone.

This receptor was taken from a boy aged 5-17 years in good health and CMV-seronegative. Sample: PBMCs. The V call is TRBV9, the J call TRBJ2-1, with unresolved D. CDR3 sequence reads: CASSVAPSREQFF. In nucleotides, the CDR3 is TGTGCCAGCAGCGTAGCCCCCTCCAGGGAGCAGTTCTTC.